This entry lists 7 T cell receptor beta chains sequenced from one sample in a study of cytomegalovirus exposure and HLA in healthy donors. PCR involved 60 Vbeta and 13 Jbeta primers. This table comes from immunoSEQ multiplex PCR, and its TCRdb copy is limited to in-frame clones, with some not included. The sample shows approximately 170,000 clones, roughly four fifths of them seen only once. The sample consisted of PBMCs. Receptors were obtained from a woman aged 40 to 55 in good health and CMV-seronegative.

The genes are TRBV4-1 and TRBJ2-5, with 8 bases fitting TRBD2. The germline V gene has CDR1 MGHRA and CDR2 YSYEKL. The CDR3 runs 15 residues. Trimming took 0 bases from V and 4 from J; bases not matched to a gene: 4. In DNA form, the CDR3 reads TGCGCCAGCAGCCAAGAGGGGGGACTAGGAGAGACCCAGTACTTC. Its translation is CASSQEGGLGETQYF.

This clone is a singleton in its sample. The V and J genes are TRBV2 and TRBJ1-1, with 7 bases lining up with TRBD1. With 4 bases clipped from V and 6 bases from J, the junction kept 2 bases outside the gene matches. CDR1 is SNHLY and CDR2 is FYNNEI in the germline V gene. CDR3 length equals 12 residues. CDR3: CASSADRAEAFF. In DNA, the CDR3 is TGTGCCAGCAGTGCCGACAGGGCTGAAGCTTTCTTT.

The chain carries TRBV5-1 and TRBJ2-4; 9 bases are shared with TRBD1. The germline CDR1 and CDR2 sequences are SGHRS and YFSETQ. The CDR3 totals 15 residues. V lost 3 bases to trimming and J lost 7 bases; unmatched junction nucleotides: 8. The CDR3 DNA is TGCGCCAGCAGCTCCGACGACAGGGGGAATAACATTCAGTACTTC. Amino acid sequence: CASSSDDRGNNIQYF. The full variable domain, rest sourced from reference TRBV5-1 and TRBJ2-4, is KAGVTQTPRYLIKTRGQQVTLSCSPISGHRSVSWYQQTPGQGLQFLFEYFSETQRNKGNFPGRFSGRQFSNSRSEMNVSTLELGDSALYLCASSSDDRGNNIQYFGAGTRLSVL.

The chain is built from TRBV11-3 and TRBJ2-5, with TRBD2 identical over 8 bases. The length of the CDR3 is 14 residues. Germline trimming cut 5 bases from V and 5 bases from J; bases unmatched to any gene: 7. Germline V gene data show CDR1 as SGHNT and CDR2 as YENEEA. CDR3 sequence: CASSPQGLVETQYF. As DNA, the CDR3 is TGTGCCAGCAGCCCCCAGGGACTAGTCGAGACCCAGTACTTC.

V and J are TRBV29-1 and TRBJ1-4; the match to TRBD1 covers 7 bases. Germline V gives CDR1 SQVTM, CDR2 ANQGSEA. V shed 4 bases and J 7 bases; nucleotides not matched to a gene: 9. This CDR3 contains 14 residues. The CDR3 spells CSVGSGGRGEKLFF. CDR3 coding DNA: TGCAGCGTTGGGTCAGGGGGGCGAGGTGAAAAACTGTTTTTT.

V and J are TRBV30 and TRBJ1-2, with D uncertain. This CDR3 spans 14 amino acids. Germline CDR1 GTSNPN, CDR2 SVGIG (reference sequence). V lost 4 bases, J lost 1 base, and 13 bases lay in between. Here the CDR3 reads CAWKEAAINYGYTF. The CDR3 nucleotides read TGTGCCTGGAAAGAGGCAGCGATTAACTATGGCTACACCTTC.

V gene TRBV9 combines with J gene TRBJ1-1, with 8 bases lining up with TRBD1. Germline CDR1 reads SGDLS; CDR2 reads YYNGEE. The length of the CDR3 is 13 residues. With V trimmed by 3 bases and J by 7 bases, 5 bases remained unmatched. CDR3 loop: CASSATGTGEAFF. The CDR3 region has the DNA TGTGCCAGCAGCGCGACCGGGACAGGTGAAGCTTTCTTT.